The following is a T cell receptor (beta chain) sequence with its context. The antigen is undetermined. V shed 0 bases and J shed 6 bases, with 14 bases lying between them. The germline CDR1 and CDR2 sequences are KGHDR and SFDVKD. This CDR3 comprises 16 residues. This specimen comes from a study of blood T cells in healthy people across ages. General study results and limits: Naive CD4+ cells and diversity were both higher in long-lived donors than in aged donors. Naive T cell percentage showed a strong correlation with the diversity of TCR beta.

Using a J-beta primer mix together with a sample-barcoded 5' primer, a second PCR was run for roughly 6 to 11 cycles. TCRdb fed the 5' RACE reads into MiXCR, producing one record per CDR3 protein. The data show roughly 500,000 distinct CDR3 sequences, 25% to 30% seen once. Caucasian, healthy and from Russia, the donors were aged between 6 and 90. The chain joins TRBV24-1 to TRBJ2-1; D gene unclear. Sequenced input: blood. This sequence originates from a woman aged 70-85 years in good health. This chain's CDR3 is CATSDLGSVLSNEQFF. The CDR3 DNA follows: TGTGCCACCAGTGATTTGGGTAGTGTTCTCAGCAATGAGCAGTTCTTC.